The 2 T cell receptor beta chains listed next were all sequenced from one sample in a study of cytomegalovirus exposure and HLA in healthy donors. Both 60 Vbeta primers and 13 Jbeta primers went into the PCR. Generated by immunoSEQ multiplex PCR, the TCRdb table keeps only in-frame clones and is missing some. Of 100,000 to 150,000 clones detected, approximately 69% appear once; the ten largest clones hold more than 9%. Sample: PBMCs. These receptor sequences come from a woman between 45 and 60 years old in good health and CMV-seropositive.

This clone was picked up a small number of times. The V call is TRBV5-1, the J call TRBJ1-4, with D possibly being TRBD1 (5 bases). The CDR3 length is 15 residues. Trimming left V 0 bases short and J 8 bases short, with 14 bases between. CDR1 is SGHRS, CDR2 YFSETQ, per germline. The CDR3 region is CASSLGSIRGEKLFF. CDR3 coding DNA: TGCGCCAGCAGCTTGGGATCCATCCGGGGGGAAAAACTGTTTTTT.

J is TRBJ1-2 and V is TRBV28, with D possibly being TRBD1 (5 bases). This CDR3 is built from 11 residues. Germline values: CDR1 MDHEN, CDR2 SYDVKM. Trimming took 4 bases from V and 7 from J, leaving 7 bases between them. This CDR3 reads CASSSGAGYTF. The CDR3 DNA reads TGTGCCAGCAGTTCTGGGGCTGGCTACACCTTC.